Listed here is a single TCR beta chain. Its antigen is not identified. Sequencing used immunoSEQ multiplex PCR; TCRdb keeps in-frame clones, though not all of them. There are 85,000 to 90,000 clones in the sample; about nine tenths occur only once, and 2.5% to 3.5% lies in the top ten. This record comes from a study of PD-1 blockade in classical Hodgkin lymphoma. The CDR3 spans 14 residues. The V gene end was trimmed by 2 bases and the J gene end by 4 bases; junction bases not matched to a gene: 2. The V gene's germline CDR1 is SGDLS and CDR2 YYNGEE. The study's findings and limits: Excluded were patients who started nivolumab under 1 year after ASCT, a group that had lower diversity.

Time point reported: cycle 4 day 1 (C4D1), after less than seven weeks of nivolumab. Each of the patients experienced relapse following autologous stem cell transplantation, and their brentuximab vedotin exposure differed. The source material was peripheral blood mononuclear cells (PBMCs), sampled before the fourth cycle of nivolumab. This TCR was sampled from a human donor with classical Hodgkin lymphoma. J is TRBJ2-3 and V is TRBV9; TRBD2 aligns across 9 bases. The CDR3 region is CASSVSGGSDTQYF. The CDR3 coding sequence is TGTGCCAGCAGCGTCAGCGGGGGGTCAGATACGCAGTATTTT.